The 18 T cell receptor beta chains presented below share a single source sample, sequenced in a study of CD8 T cells in Susac syndrome (dated by TCRdb to between 2019 and 2020). The method behind the library was the immunoSEQ multiplex PCR assay. RNA was extracted with the RNeasy kit and about 0.5 to 1 ug was reverse transcribed using random hexamers. TCRdb's own reprocessing of the public reads used fastp at Q25 and MiXCR and kept productive beta chains. Entries that share a CDR3 protein sequence are merged under the most common genes and DNA. In all, the sample holds about 430,000 distinct CDR3 sequences, and around 85% of those were seen once. The top ten hold under 0.15% of the sample. The sequenced sample consisted of CD8+ T cells from PBMCs. Receptor source: a human donor with multiple sclerosis.

The genes are TRBV7-9 and TRBJ2-7, with 8 bases matching TRBD1. Losses at the gene ends were 5 bases for V and 4 bases for J; bases not matched to a gene: 7. In germline, CDR1 is SEHNR, CDR2 FQNEAQ (reference sequence). The CDR3 has 14 residues. Here the CDR3 reads CASSQRDRTYEQYF. The CDR3 DNA follows: TGTGCCAGCAGCCAACGGGACAGGACTTACGAGCAGTACTTC.

The V call is TRBV19, the J call TRBJ2-6; 8 bases line up with TRBD1. The CDR3 is made up of 16 amino acids. From germline, CDR1 is LNHDA and CDR2 SQIVND (reference sequence). The V gene end was trimmed by 3 bases and the J gene end by 4 bases; junction bases not matched to a gene: 5. DNA of the CDR3: TGTGCCAGTAGTATGCAGGGGGCTACCGGGGCCAACGTCCTGACTTTC. Translated, it gives CASSMQGATGANVLTF.

The chain uses TRBV27 and TRBJ2-3; 7 positions match TRBD1. Per the germline V gene, CDR1 is MNHEY and CDR2 is SMNVEV (reference sequence). CDR3 length: 15 residues. V shed 2 bases, J shed 5 bases, and the junction held 7 bases outside the gene matches. The CDR3 is CASSLLGQRLDTQYF. CDR3 coding DNA: TGTGCCAGCAGTTTACTGGGACAGAGGTTAGATACGCAGTATTTT.

The chain links TRBV27 to TRBJ2-1, with 7 bases matching TRBD2. The V segment lost 11 bases and the J segment 7 bases; nucleotides outside the gene matches: 17. Germline lookup yields CDR1 MNHEY and CDR2 SMNVEV (reference sequence). The CDR3 is 15 amino acids. The DNA of the CDR3 is TGTGCCGCCAAGGGTTCGGGAGGTAGGAGTAATGAGCAGTTCTTC. This codes for CAAKGSGGRSNEQFF.

The V and J genes are TRBV28 and TRBJ1-5, with D possibly matching TRBD1 (5 bases). The CDR3 covers 15 residues. The V and J ends lost 3 bases and 5 bases respectively, with 14 bases between them. Germline lookup yields CDR1 MDHEN and CDR2 SYDVKM. The CDR3 spells CASSFGTEDDQPQHF. Here the CDR3 DNA reads TGTGCCAGCAGTTTCGGGACGGAGGACGATCAGCCCCAGCATTTT.

Here the CDR3 reads CASSSPQGITGELFF. CDR3 bases: TGTGCCAGCAGCTCACCTCAGGGAATCACCGGGGAGCTGTTTTTT. V usage is TRBV7-8 and J usage is TRBJ2-2; weak D call: TRBD1 (5 bases). With 4 bases removed from V and 4 bases from J, the gap between germline ends came to 13 bases. The germline CDR1 and CDR2 sequences are SGHVS and FQNEAQ. This CDR3 contains 15 residues.

The V call is TRBV20-1, the J call TRBJ1-5, with D possibly being TRBD1 (5 bases). V dropped 3 bases and J dropped 1 base, with 10 bases sitting between them. Germline V lookup: CDR1 DFQATT, CDR2 SNEGSKA (reference sequence). This CDR3 region has 14 residues. CDR3 in amino acids: CSARWGESNQPQHF. CDR3 nucleotide sequence: TGCAGTGCTAGGTGGGGGGAAAGCAATCAGCCCCAGCATTTT.

The chain links TRBV7-9 to TRBJ1-1; D is uncertain. Germline lookup yields CDR1 SEHNR and CDR2 FQNEAQ (reference sequence). This CDR3 has 13 amino acids. With 1 base removed from V and 5 bases from J, the gap between germline ends came to 8 bases. The DNA for the CDR3 is TGTGCCAGCAGCTTAGATGTGAGGACTGAAGCTTTCTTT. Residues: CASSLDVRTEAFF.

J is TRBJ2-2 and V is TRBV7-4; the D gene is possibly TRBD2 (6 bases). The CDR3 runs to 19 residues. The germline V and J ends were trimmed by 2 bases and 6 bases, with 25 bases remaining between them. Germline V gene data show CDR1 as SGHVT and CDR2 as SQSDAQ. DNA of the CDR3: TGTGCCAGCAGCTTAATACCGGGCGATAAGGGACTTTTGGCCGGGGAGCTGTTTTTT. This sequence encodes CASSLIPGDKGLLAGELFF. Drawing the rest from reference TRBV7-4 and TRBJ2-2, the complete variable domain is GAGVSQSPRYKVAKRGRDVALRCDSISGHVTLYWYRQTLGQGSEVLTYSQSDAQRDKSGRPSGRFSAERPERSVSTLKIQRTEQGDSAVYLCASSLIPGDKGLLAGELFFGEGSRLTVL.

The chain recombines TRBV23-1 with TRBJ2-1, with D possibly matching TRBD2 (6 bases). TRBV23-1 qualifies as an ORF whose function is uncertain. V was shortened by 0 bases and J by 4 bases, with 16 bases between the two germline ends. The CDR3 loop spans 17 amino acids. The CDR3 DNA follows: TGCGCCAGCAGTCAATCGCGGCCGGGACTTGGGTACAATGAGCAGTTCTTC. The encoded protein is CASSQSRPGLGYNEQFF.

Many counts were recorded for this clonotype. The V call is TRBV12-3 or TRBV12-4, the J call TRBJ1-1; a weak D match, TRBD1 (6 bases). The CDR3 consists of 12 residues. Trimming pared 11 bases from V and 6 bases from J, leaving 16 bases between. The CDR3, as DNA: TGTGCCTCCAGTTTAGGGGGATCTGAAGCTTTCTTT. Protein: CASSLGGSEAFF.

The V gene is TRBV27, the J gene TRBJ2-1; 9 nucleotides align to TRBD1. The germline V gene has CDR1 MNHEY and CDR2 SMNVEV (reference sequence). This CDR3 comprises 17 residues. Trimming at V came to 1 base and at J to 6 bases, leaving 10 bases not matched to a gene. The CDR3 sequence: CASSLWVRDRVFNEQFF. CDR3 nucleotides: TGTGCCAGCAGTTTATGGGTCCGGGACAGGGTTTTCAATGAGCAGTTCTTC.

The chain uses TRBV4-1 and TRBJ2-2; weak D call: TRBD2 (6 bases). V lost 1 base, J lost 0 bases, and 9 bases lay in between. The CDR3 has 16 amino acids. The germline V gene has CDR1 MGHRA and CDR2 YSYEKL. The CDR3 protein is CASSQASDPNTGELFF. In nucleotides, the CDR3 is TGCGCCAGCAGCCAAGCTAGCGACCCGAACACCGGGGAGCTGTTTTTT.

The chain couples TRBV5-4 to TRBJ2-5; D is uncertain. Germline V gene lookup returns CDR1 SGHNT and CDR2 YYREEE (reference sequence). CDR3 length: 14 amino acids. V lost 0 bases, J lost 3 bases, and 9 bases lay in between. The CDR3 DNA is TGTGCCAGCAGCTTGGTTGGCACGGAAGAGACCCAGTACTTC. Protein product: CASSLVGTEETQYF. The full variable domain, in which reference TRBV5-4 and TRBJ2-5 provide the parts outside the CDR3, is ETGVTQSPTHLIKTRGQQVTLRCSSQSGHNTVSWYQQALGQGPQFIFQYYREEENGRGNFPPRFSGLQFPNYSSELNVNALELDDSALYLCASSLVGTEETQYFGPGTRLLVL.

The rearrangement links TRBV2 to TRBJ2-1, with D perhaps TRBD2 (6 bases). The CDR3 extends over 15 amino acids. Germline loops: CDR1 SNHLY, CDR2 FYNNEI. Deletions cut 7 bases from V and 3 bases from J, with 16 bases between. The CDR3 region is CASTDFAGNYNEQFF. DNA for the CDR3: TGTGCCAGCACCGACTTCGCGGGGAACTACAATGAGCAGTTCTTC.

This chain connects TRBV25-1 to TRBJ2-3; D unresolved. With 3 bases removed from V and 1 base from J, the gap between germline ends came to 11 bases. CDR1 is MGHDK, CDR2 SYGVNS, per germline. CDR3 size: 15 residues. CDR3 sequence: CASSDWESGTDTQYF. CDR3 DNA: TGTGCCAGCAGTGACTGGGAATCGGGCACAGATACGCAGTATTTT.

The rearrangement uses TRBV20-1 and TRBJ1-1; D not certain. Germline V lookup: CDR1 DFQATT, CDR2 SNEGSKA (reference sequence). This CDR3 contains 13 residues. The V and J ends lost 0 bases and 6 bases respectively, with 11 bases between them. The chain's CDR3 is CSARDPQKAEAFF. Here the CDR3 DNA reads TGCAGTGCTAGAGATCCACAAAAAGCTGAAGCTTTCTTT.

The chain joins TRBV4-1 to TRBJ2-1, with TRBD2 identical over 7 bases. The germline V gene has CDR1 MGHRA and CDR2 YSYEKL. This CDR3 has 15 residues. Losses at the gene ends were 1 base for V and 8 bases for J; bases not matched to a gene: 8. The CDR3 DNA reads as TGCGCCAGCAGCCAAGCCCTACTAGGGAGGGATGAGCAGTTCTTC. Translating gives CASSQALLGRDEQFF.